These T cell receptor beta chains were read from a single sample in a study of cytomegalovirus exposure and HLA in healthy donors. Sequencing used immunoSEQ multiplex PCR; TCRdb keeps in-frame clones, though not all of them. Of 150,000 or so clones listed, just under 75% are singletons. The sequencing input was PBMCs. Receptors were obtained from a woman aged 18 to 35 in good health and CMV-seronegative. The CDR3 runs from the conserved cysteine through the conserved F or W. The D gene is left open where the match is weak. Rows give clone size only sometimes, using once, few, many, or a class for an expanded clone.

J gene,V gene,clone size,D gene,CDR3 DNA,CDR3 protein
TRBJ1-1,TRBV27,-,-,TGTGCCAGCAGTCCTCATGCGGGTTCGAACACTGAAGCTTTCTTT,CASSPHAGSNTEAFF
TRBJ1-2,TRBV29-1,-,-,TGCAGCGCTGGCGGGGGTAAAGACTATGGCTACACCTTC,CSAGGGKDYGYTF
TRBJ2-3,TRBV9,-,-,TGTGCCAGCAGCGTAGATGTAGGACTAAGCACAGATACGCAGTATTTT,CASSVDVGLSTDTQYF
TRBJ2-6,TRBV25-1,-,-,TGTGCCAGCAGCCCCCAGGGAAACTCTGGGGCCAACGTCCTGACTTTC,CASSPQGNSGANVLTF
TRBJ2-3,TRBV21-1,-,-,TGTGCCAGCAGCAAAGGAGAGAAGCGGGAAAGCACAGATACGCAGTATTTT,CASSKGEKRESTDTQYF
TRBJ2-1,TRBV7-2,few,TRBD2,TGTGCCAGCAGCTCCCTTGGGACTAGGAATGAGCAGTTCTTC,CASSSLGTRNEQFF
TRBJ1-1,TRBV7-2,-,-,TGTGCCAGCAGCTTAGTTCAGGGCAAGACTGAAGCTTTCTTT,CASSLVQGKTEAFF
TRBJ1-1,TRBV4-3,few,-,TGCGCCAGCAGCCAAGAGGAGGGGCAGGTTAGGACTGAAGCTTTCTTT,CASSQEEGQVRTEAFF
TRBJ1-1,TRBV5-4,-,-,TGTGCCAGCAGCTTGGCGGGTCCGAACACTGAAGCTTTCTTT,CASSLAGPNTEAFF
TRBJ1-5,TRBV12-5,-,-,TGTGCTAGTGGTCCCGGGGAAACTAGCAATCAGCCCCAGCATTTT,CASGPGETSNQPQHF
TRBJ1-4,TRBV5-1,-,TRBD1,TGCGCCAGCAGCATTACAGGGGCCCCCTTGCCTAATGAAAAACTGTTTTTT,CASSITGAPLPNEKLFF
TRBJ2-5,TRBV5-1,once,-,TGCGCCAGCAGCATAGCGGAGATACAAGAGACCCAGTACTTC,CASSIAEIQETQYF
TRBJ2-2,TRBV25-1,once,TRBD2,TGTGCCAGCAGTGATCCTGCTAGCGGTAACGGGGAGCTGTTTTTT,CASSDPASGNGELFF